This TCR beta chain appears in the sequencing data of a study of control samples from healthy donors and cancer patients. V gave up 4 bases and J gave up 7 bases, with 12 bases separating them. The length of the CDR3 is 12 residues. Germline assignment: CDR1 SGHKS and CDR2 YYEKEE (reference sequence). Profiled with immunoSEQ multiplex PCR; TCRdb holds only in-frame clones, not every one. The top ten clones hold about 2.5% of a sample with around 100,000 clones, just over 90% of them seen once. The origin of this receptor is a woman aged 18-29 years in good health. The genes are TRBV5-5 and TRBJ2-7; D not resolved. The sample consisted of blood. CDR3 residues: CASSLPNTEQYF. The CDR3 DNA sequence: TGTGCCAGCAGCCTTCCAAACACGGAGCAGTACTTC. The whole variable domain, filled in from reference TRBV5-5 and TRBJ2-7, reads DAGVTQSPTHLIKTRGQQVTLRCSPISGHKSVSWYQQVLGQGPQFIFQYYEKEERGRGNFPDRFSARQFPNYSSELNVNALLLGDSALYLCASSLPNTEQYFGPGTRLTVT.